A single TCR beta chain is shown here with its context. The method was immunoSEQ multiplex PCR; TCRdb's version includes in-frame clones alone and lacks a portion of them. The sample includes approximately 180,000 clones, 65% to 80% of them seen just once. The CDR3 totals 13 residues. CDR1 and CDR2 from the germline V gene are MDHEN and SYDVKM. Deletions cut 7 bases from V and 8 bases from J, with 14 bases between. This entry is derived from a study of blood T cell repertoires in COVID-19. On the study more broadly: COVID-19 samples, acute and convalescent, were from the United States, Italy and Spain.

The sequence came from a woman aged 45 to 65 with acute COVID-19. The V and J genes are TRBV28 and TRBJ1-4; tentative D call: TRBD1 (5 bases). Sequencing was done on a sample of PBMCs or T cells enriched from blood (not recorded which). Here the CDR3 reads CASMGGFREKLFF. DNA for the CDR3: TGTGCCAGCATGGGGGGGTTTAGAGAAAAACTGTTTTTT.